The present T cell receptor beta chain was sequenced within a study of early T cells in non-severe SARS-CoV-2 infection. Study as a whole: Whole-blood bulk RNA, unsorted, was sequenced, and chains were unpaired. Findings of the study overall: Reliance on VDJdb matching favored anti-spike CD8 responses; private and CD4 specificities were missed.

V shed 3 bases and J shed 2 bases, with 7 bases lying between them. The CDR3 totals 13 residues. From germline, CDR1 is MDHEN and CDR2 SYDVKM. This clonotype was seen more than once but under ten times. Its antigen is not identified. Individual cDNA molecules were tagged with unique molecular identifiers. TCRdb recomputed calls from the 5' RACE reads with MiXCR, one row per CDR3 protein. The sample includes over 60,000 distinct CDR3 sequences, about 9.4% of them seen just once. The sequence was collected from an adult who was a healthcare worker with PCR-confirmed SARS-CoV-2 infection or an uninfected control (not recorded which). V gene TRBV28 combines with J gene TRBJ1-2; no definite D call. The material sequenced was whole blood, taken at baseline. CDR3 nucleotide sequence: TGTGCCAGCAGTTTGTTGGTAAACTATGGCTACACCTTC. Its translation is CASSLLVNYGYTF.